This T cell receptor beta chain derives from a study of cytomegalovirus exposure and HLA in healthy donors (dated by TCRdb to 2016 to 2017). With regard to the full study: In an earlier analysis of several hundred of the donors, 276 Gb of sequence data and 95 million to 130 million unique TCR beta sequences from about 190 million T cells were reported. An early release that covered some 630 HLA-typed donors contained approximately 290 gigabases of sequencing data and around 80 million unique TCR sequences. Among the roughly 400 genotyped donors, around 81% belonged to the genetic ancestry cluster associated with self-reported Caucasian donors. The study aimed to test whether signatures of past pathogen exposure could be identified by cataloging public T cell receptors. The study used immunosequencing to profile the T cell repertoires of several hundred subjects and linked those repertoires to cytomegalovirus serostatus. Besides the first cohort of under 700 subjects, a separate validation cohort made up of 120 different subjects was used. High-throughput TCR immunosequencing, statistical association of individual TCRs with disease status, and machine learning were combined to predict cytomegalovirus infection status. A later analysis re-analyzed previously published TCR beta repertoires from 650 to 800 donors and added high-resolution HLA genotyping to study TCR occurrence patterns. Rather than drawing on any new phenotypic data, the later analysis identified candidate immune exposures from TCR beta sequences and the way those sequences occurred across donors. To decide whether each TCR beta V gene segment behaved as functional or pseudogenic, an earlier analysis of some 600 of the donors relied on high-throughput TCR beta sequencing. Alongside the repertoire data, information on donor age, sex, ethnicity and CMV serostatus was compiled. Genome-wide SNP genotypes for about 65% of the 666 donors were used in a later genetic analysis, which treated that subset as a discovery cohort. All discovery cohort repertoires had been generated using a single sequencing platform. Both class I and class II loci were covered by HLA typing, at four-digit resolution. Typing coverage differed by locus: A, B, C, DRB1 and DQB1 were typed in about 620-640 donors, DQA1 in roughly 500, DPA1 in 606, and DPB1 in 450 to 480. Four to six DR-DQ haplotypes were handled as single units for association and clustering, since linkage in the cohort was strong. On average, over 200,000 unique TCR beta nucleotide sequences were sequenced per donor among fewer than 500 genotyped donors of the cohort, with 15% to 20% of those sequences being non-productive. The investigation overall reported the following: Linkage disequilibrium might explain the correlated functional status among segregating V segments, but an unknown experimental factor could not be excluded. In a later genetic analysis, a missense DCLRE1C variant was associated with V-gene and J-gene trimming of TCR beta chains, and the association was replicated in an independent cohort. Because the 87-base-pair reads could not distinguish some IMGT-functional V segments, including TRBV6-2 and TRBV6-3, those segments were excluded. Assigning TCR associations to individual alleles was difficult when HLA alleles, especially DR and DQ, strongly co-occurred. According to a later analysis, parvovirus B19, influenza, CMV and Epstein-Barr virus appeared linked to several top co-occurrence clusters. The study listed 150 to 200 TCR beta chains as associated with cytomegalovirus. In a later analysis, TCR association rates were found to vary across HLA loci, with the most associated TCRs seen for DRB1 alleles and the fewest for HLA-C alleles. According to a later genetic analysis, donors in an Asian-associated ancestry cluster had fewer N-insertions in productive TCRs than the approximately 650-donor mean. Compared with equally common non-associated chains, HLA-associated TCR beta chains in a later analysis were more clonally expanded and had lower generation probabilities. A further reported finding was that TCR beta sequences accurately predicted the HLA-A and HLA-B alleles for most subjects in the first cohort. Cytomegalovirus status was reported to be diagnosed by the classifier with high specificity and sensitivity in both the original and validation cohorts. The presence/absence analyses assumed that sequencing depth was roughly uniform across donors, and that assumption may not be true. In this cohort, only TCR beta chains were sequenced, and detectable features were limited by the absence of alpha or paired-chain data. Three of the identified cytomegalovirus-associated TCR beta chains were confirmed in vitro to be specific for cytomegalovirus antigens. A cluster of highly shared sequence variants was judged likely to be a technical artifact of the sequencing pipeline. Because HLA typing was missing for some donors at each locus, association tests included only the typed subset. The authors suggested that the approach could potentially be extended to other disease states and immunological phenotypes. A later analysis found that most CMV-associated TCR beta chains appeared HLA-restricted, with HLA associations seemingly driven largely by CMV exposure. Because counts were too low, 15 or so rarely observed V segments, including chromosome 9 orphons, were excluded from the earlier analysis of some 590 of the donors. Immune exposure information for the cohort was limited to CMV serostatus. Most TCR sequences were seen in very few donors, while some public TCRs were found in many individuals. Specific HLA alleles were associated with about 17,000 TCR beta sequences at a false discovery rate of 0.05 in a later analysis. In an earlier analysis of 587 of the donors, most TCR beta V segments appeared in productive rearrangements about 87% or about 30% of the time, broadly matching IMGT annotations.

Of note for this clone: Which antigen it targets is not known. Per-base quality was not reported, and no clone a single base away is much larger than it.

Per the germline V gene, MNHEY is the CDR1 and SVGAGI is the CDR2. There are 12 amino acids in the CDR3, from cysteine to phenylalanine inclusive. Left in the record is the CDR3 DNA by itself, 36 bases read in frame from the first base. Relative to germline, V is 4 bases shorter and J is 8 bases shorter, with 11 bases between their ends. Library method: the immunoSEQ multiplex PCR assay. A mixture of 60 forward primers for TCR Vbeta segments and 13 reverse primers for TCR Jbeta segments was used in the multiplex PCR. Amplification of the CDR3 region of rearranged TCR beta genes was performed with a multiplex PCR assay on genomic DNA. On the Illumina HiSeq System, the amplified TCR beta libraries were sequenced as 87-base-pair reads. In the source study's methods: Across the 670 or so repertoires, a later analysis counted some 81 million unique TCR beta chains, approximately 12 million of which were shared by at least two donors. Raw reads were error-corrected and collapsed into unique sequences by a nearest-neighbor algorithm in which closely related sequences were merged to remove PCR and sequencing errors. To assign V, D and J gene segments, CDR3 sequences were aligned to IMGT reference sequences. Each retained sequence needed at least a six-nucleotide match to both a V gene segment and a J gene segment. Rearrangements were called productive when the CDR3 lacked stop codons and stayed in frame with V and J; all others were non-productive. CDR3 was defined by IMGT convention, running from the second conserved V-encoded cysteine to the conserved J-encoded phenylalanine. The earlier analysis of some 550 of the donors excluded any sequence lacking an unambiguous match to a single V gene segment. An earlier analysis of about 600 of the donors called V segments functional above 56.7% productive rearrangements and segregating when the between-donor standard deviation exceeded 5%. A statistical classification framework was built to diagnose cytomegalovirus status from the catalog of TCR beta chain sequences. In a later analysis, TCR nucleotide sequences were compared against IMGT/GENE-DB human TR gene sequences so that V and J genes could be assigned. A later analysis assigned CDR3 sequences and most-parsimonious VDJ recombination scenarios with the TCRdist pipeline. A later analysis defined each TCR beta chain by its CDR3 amino acid sequence plus V-gene family, and excluded reads lacking a unique V-gene family. As a way to deal with suspected cross-contamination and a sequencing artifact, a later analysis dropped more than 500 nucleotide sequences that were highly shared and had low generation probability. In a later analysis, a clonal expansion index for each public chain was calculated from normalized within-repertoire ranks of inferred template counts. In a later analysis, generation probabilities were computed with a VDJ recombination model fitted to out-of-frame rearrangements, and the resulting probabilities were checked against IGoR. A later analysis scored TCR-TCR, TCR-HLA and TCR-CMV co-occurrence with hypergeometric tests, applying a repertoire-size bias correction to TCR pairs. In a later analysis, false discovery rates were estimated by permuting HLA or CMV assignments 20 times. A later analysis grouped co-occurring TCRs with DBSCAN, adding TCRdist sequence similarity when clustering within HLA-allele-positive subsets. Co-occurrence clustering excluded repertoires with fewer than 30,000 or more than 120,000 public chains, plus five with anomalous nucleotide sharing. The table comes from immuneACCESS by way of TCRdb, which keeps in-frame sequences with V and J called. Part of the clones is missing from these tables; in studies checked, under half for an unresolved V gene and the rest for unknown reasons. V and J calls and clone size are as listed in that table; D and trimming were resolved from the DNA. This sample lists about 190,000 clones; more than 85% were detected once. The ten largest clones add up to 1.5% to 2% of the sample.

The cohort consisted of 600 or so healthy bone marrow donors. Cohort members were all nominally healthy when sampled, although unrecorded immune exposures were likely present. The donor was CMV seronegative and belonged to the group of several hundred seronegative cohort members. Each donor provided a peripheral blood sample, and peripheral blood mononuclear cells were used for TCR beta sequencing. The Qiagen DNeasy Blood Extraction Kit was used to extract genomic DNA from the blood cell samples. This receptor chain uses TRBV6-5 and TRBJ1-2; TRBD1 might be the D gene, on 6 matching bases. The sequenced sample consisted of PBMCs. The source of this sequence is a woman in her late teens or twenties in good health and CMV-seronegative. The CDR3 region has the sequence CASSSTGKGYTF. The nucleotide sequence is given as TGTGCCAGCAGTTCCACAGGGAAAGGCTACACCTTC.